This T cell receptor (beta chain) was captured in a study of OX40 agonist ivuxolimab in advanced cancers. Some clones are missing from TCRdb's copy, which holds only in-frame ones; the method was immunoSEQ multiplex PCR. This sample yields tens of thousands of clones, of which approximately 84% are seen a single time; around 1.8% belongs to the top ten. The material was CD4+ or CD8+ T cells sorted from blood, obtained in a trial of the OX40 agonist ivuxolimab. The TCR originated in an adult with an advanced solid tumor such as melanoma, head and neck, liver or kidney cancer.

CDR3 DNA sequence: TGTGCCAGCAGAGGATTTTCAAACTCTGGAAACACCATATATTTT. Translation gives CASRGFSNSGNTIYF. The rearrangement links TRBV6-1 to TRBJ1-3; no clear D gene. Germline V lookup: CDR1 MNHNS, CDR2 SASEGT. V was pared by 6 bases and J by 0 bases, with 12 bases between. The CDR3 runs 15 residues.